In its sample, the clone carrying this T cell receptor beta chain was seen a few times. The antigen remains undetermined. This sample is drawn from a study of T cells after yellow fever vaccination. Whole-study results and caveats: A secondary response was less intense yet reached its peak sooner, at day 5 versus 15.

The CDR3 consists of 15 residues. Trimming took off 0 bases at V and 5 bases at J, with 13 bases between the two ends. Germline-derived CDR1 and CDR2 are SGHTA and FQGNSA. TCRdb used MiXCR to reprocess the 5' RACE reads, holding one entry per CDR3 protein. The sample includes under 600,000 distinct CDR3 sequences, roughly 12% seen only once; the top ten take over 12%. Sequenced material: PBMCs, taken on the day of the yellow fever booster vaccination. The genes are TRBV7-2 and TRBJ2-5, with unresolved D. The origin of this receptor is a man younger than 45 who received the YFV17D yellow fever vaccine. This CDR3 is CASSLAVGWGETQYF. CDR3 DNA: TGTGCCAGCAGCTTAGCGGTGGGCTGGGGTGAGACCCAGTACTTC.